This T cell receptor beta chain was captured by sequencing in a study of blood T cell repertoires in COVID-19 (dated by TCRdb to the early 2020s). Some background on the complete study: The collaborator samples originated in the United States, Italy and Spain and spanned the acute and convalescent phases of COVID-19. The prospective study material was composed of cDNA or gDNA derived from T cells, B-cell-depleted T cells, or PBMCs. Subjects who had been exposed to COVID-19, were actively infected with it, or had recovered from it provided the deeply sampled blood TCRbeta repertoires that made up the dataset. The repertoires were released in a freely available public database meant as a resource for research on the immune response to SARS-CoV-2. Samples came from the ongoing ImmuneRACE study (first 160 participants) plus 1,254 subjects from 6 global collaborators. A de-identified subject ID, COVID-19 status, age in years and sex were almost always included in the sample metadata. Where available, HLA class I and class II types were obtained from metadata supplied by the sample provider rather than from assay-based typing. The study at large found these results: How much clinical and demographic metadata was included differed by source and by participant, and the metadata was provided uncurated.

Whole blood was collected in K2EDTA tubes by collaborating institutions according to the institutions' own protocols. Collaborator samples were shipped for TCRbeta analysis as frozen whole blood, isolated PBMCs, or DNA extracted from either sample type. TCRbeta CDR3 regions were amplified from genomic DNA by means of the immunoSEQ Assay, a bias-controlled multiplex PCR. Under the source paper's analysis protocol: The number of nucleated cells in each sample was estimated by amplification of reference gene primers within the assay. To quantify the absolute abundance of each unique TCRbeta CDR3 rearrangement, sequence reads were collapsed and filtered. Productive Simpson clonality was computed per sample as the square root of Simpson's diversity index over productive rearrangements. TCRdb re-hosts the immuneACCESS table, in-frame sequences only. Its copies lack some clones; in the studies checked, an unresolved V gene accounts for under half of them, and the cause for the rest is not known. V and J calls and clone size are as listed in that table; D and trimming were resolved from the DNA. This sample lists about 240,000 clones; 80% to 90% were detected once. 5.5% to 8% of the sample lies in the top ten.

V and J are trimmed by 3 bases and 9 bases, and the gene matches miss 7 bases of the junction. Reading from cysteine to phenylalanine, the CDR3 counts 15 amino acids. Only the CDR3 portion is preserved as DNA: 45 bases, with reading frame beginning at the first base. The germline V gene yields KGHSH for CDR1 and LQKENI for CDR2. A remark on this clone: Which antigen it targets is not known. Base qualities are missing; no much larger clone stands one base away.

The sequenced sample consisted of peripheral blood. The sequence joins TRBV18 to TRBJ2-7, and 14 junctional nucleotides match TRBD2. The clonotype comes from a man in his sixties with acute or convalescent COVID-19. The CDR3 loop reads CASSPPGLAGDVQYF. The DNA reads as follows: TGTGCCAGCTCACCGCCGGGACTAGCGGGAGACGTGCAGTACTTC.